This TCR beta chain was obtained from a study of blood T cell repertoires in COVID-19 (TCRdb year 2020). General notes on the study: Samples from collaborators originated in the United States, Italy and Spain and spanned both the acute and convalescent phases of COVID-19. The prospective study material was composed of cDNA or gDNA derived from T cells, B-cell-depleted T cells, or PBMCs. Subjects who had been exposed to COVID-19, were actively infected with it, or had recovered from it provided the deeply sampled blood TCRbeta repertoires that made up the dataset. The repertoires were released in a freely available public database intended as a resource for research on the immune response to SARS-CoV-2. The samples were drawn from the first 160 participants of the ongoing ImmuneRACE study and from 950 to 1,500 subjects provided by 6 global collaborators. The sample metadata nearly always contained a de-identified subject ID, COVID-19 status, age in years and sex. Where available, HLA class I and class II types were obtained from metadata supplied by the sample provider rather than from assay-based typing. The investigation overall reported the following: The amount of clinical and demographic metadata varied by source and participant and was provided uncurated.

TCRbeta CDR3 regions were amplified from genomic DNA by means of the immunoSEQ Assay, a bias-controlled multiplex PCR. The authors' pipeline ran thus. Within the assay, amplification of reference gene primers was used to estimate how many nucleated cells each sample contained. To quantify the absolute abundance of each unique TCRbeta CDR3 rearrangement, sequence reads were collapsed and filtered. Productive Simpson clonality was computed per sample as the square root of Simpson's diversity index over productive rearrangements. Not all clones reach the TCRdb copy of this immuneACCESS table, which keeps in-frame sequences only. Checked studies attribute under half of the gap to unresolved V genes and leave the rest unexplained. The V and J calls and the clone size are those of that table, but D and trimming were determined from the DNA. The sample profile shows around 250,000 clones; approximately 82% of them were found once. 15% of the sample is held by the ten biggest clonotypes.

In the prospective study, participants were about 18 to 100 years old, resided in 24 geographic areas of the United States, and were enrolled through a virtual design. Cohort assignment in the prospective study relied on participant-reported clinical history from a screening survey and a study questionnaire. Recovered participants in ImmuneRACE Cohort 3 were defined by two consecutive negative NP/OP PCR tests, clearance by a healthcare professional, or resolution of symptoms. In the prospective study, whole blood, serum and a nasopharyngeal or oropharyngeal swab were collected from each participant by mobile phlebotomists. Additional blood draws and questionnaires over an approximately two-month period could optionally be provided by prospective study participants. Prospective study blood samples were shipped either frozen or at room temperature before DNA extraction. The germline V end is reduced by 2 bases and the J end by 6 bases; junction bases left unmatched: 5. Looking up the germline V gene yields CDR1 MDHEN and CDR2 SYDVKM. Counted from cysteine to phenylalanine, this CDR3 has 15 amino acids. The sequence is cut down to CDR3 DNA, 45 bases in frame from base 1.

This clone is regarded as medium-sized (0.01 to 0.1%). Its antigen remains undetermined. No per-base quality is available; no much larger clone lies one base away. Sequencing was carried out using PBMCs or T cells enriched from blood (not recorded which). The TCR originated in a man aged 35 to 55 who had recovered from COVID-19. The chain couples TRBV28 to TRBJ2-1; 9 junctional bases match TRBD1. The base sequence is TGTGCCAGCAGTTTAGGGGACAGGGAAATCAATGAGCAGTTCTTC. Its translation reads: CASSLGDREINEQFF.